The rows below give T cell receptor beta chains drawn from one sample of a study of T cells after yellow fever vaccination. TCRdb reanalysed the 5' RACE reads using MiXCR and keeps one entry per CDR3 protein. The data show just over 300,000 distinct CDR3 sequences, approximately 3.9% seen once. Material: PBMCs, obtained on the day of the yellow fever booster vaccination. Every receptor here comes from a young man who received the YFV17D yellow fever vaccine. Each CDR3 is given with its conserved first and last residue. D genes are given only for firm matches. Not all rows give a size; the values are once, few, many and, for expanded clones, a class.

D: NA
V: TRBV5-1
size: few
J: TRBJ2-1
CDR3: CASSNTTELHEQFF
DNA: TGCGCCAGCAGCAATACTACCGAACTCCATGAGCAGTTCTTC

D: TRBD1
V: TRBV6-6
size: many
J: TRBJ2-7
CDR3: CASSYVQGSYEQYF
DNA: TGTGCCAGCAGTTACGTACAGGGGTCCTACGAGCAGTACTTC

D: NA
V: TRBV5-1
size: many
J: TRBJ1-6
CDR3: CASSSEGRAGSPLHF
DNA: TGCGCCAGCAGCTCCGAGGGCAGGGCTGGATCTCCCCTCCACTTT

D: TRBD2
V: TRBV4-1
size: many
J: TRBJ2-4
CDR3: CASSQLGGAANIQYF
DNA: TGCGCCAGCAGCCAACTCGGGGGGGCCGCGAACATTCAGTACTTC

D: NA
V: TRBV6-6
size: many
J: TRBJ2-1
CDR3: CASSYTGPSYNEQFF
DNA: TGTGCCAGCAGTTACACAGGGCCGTCCTACAATGAGCAGTTCTTC

D: NA
V: TRBV6-5
size: NA
J: TRBJ2-5
CDR3: CASSAPGTPQETQYF
DNA: TGTGCCAGCAGTGCCCCCGGGACTCCCCAAGAGACCCAGTACTTC

D: NA
V: TRBV20-1
size: NA
J: TRBJ1-5
CDR3: CSARDFLASGKAYQPQHF
DNA: TGCAGTGCTAGAGATTTCTTGGCTTCCGGCAAGGCATATCAGCCCCAGCATTTT

D: NA
V: TRBV4-1
size: many
J: TRBJ2-5
CDR3: CASSQVGGVETQYF
DNA: TGCGCCAGCAGCCAAGTGGGTGGGGTGGAGACCCAGTACTTC

D: TRBD2
V: TRBV4-1
size: NA
J: TRBJ2-7
CDR3: CASSPIAGANSYEQYF
DNA: TGCGCCAGCAGCCCTATAGCGGGGGCCAACTCCTACGAGCAGTACTTC

D: NA
V: TRBV30
size: many
J: TRBJ1-1
CDR3: CASLGGETEAFF
DNA: TGTGCCTCCCTAGGGGGAGAGACTGAAGCTTTCTTT

D: NA
V: TRBV5-1
size: many
J: TRBJ1-4
CDR3: CASSLDIGDEKLFF
DNA: TGCGCCAGCAGCTTAGACATCGGGGATGAAAAACTGTTTTTT

D: NA
V: TRBV9
size: many
J: TRBJ2-3
CDR3: CASSVDAVSTDTQYF
DNA: TGTGCCAGCAGCGTAGACGCGGTTAGCACAGATACGCAGTATTTT

D: TRBD1
V: TRBV7-9
size: many
J: TRBJ2-5
CDR3: CASSWGQGQETQYF
DNA: TGTGCCAGCAGCTGGGGACAGGGTCAAGAGACCCAGTACTTC

D: TRBD1
V: TRBV5-1
size: NA
J: TRBJ2-6
CDR3: CASSIAGTGPSGANVLTF
DNA: TGCGCCAGCAGCATAGCCGGGACAGGGCCCTCTGGGGCCAACGTCCTGACTTTC

D: NA
V: TRBV20-1
size: NA
J: TRBJ2-7
CDR3: CSANQALREQYF
DNA: TGCAGTGCTAATCAGGCTCTTCGAGAGCAGTACTTC

D: NA
V: TRBV4-2
size: few
J: TRBJ2-2
CDR3: CASSQDVQGSGELFF
DNA: TGTGCCAGCAGCCAAGATGTCCAGGGTTCCGGGGAGCTGTTTTTT

D: TRBD2
V: TRBV7-2
size: many
J: TRBJ2-5
CDR3: CASSLGTSALQETQYF
DNA: TGTGCCAGCAGCTTAGGGACTAGCGCCCTCCAAGAGACCCAGTACTTC

D: TRBD1
V: TRBV12-3/TRBV12-4
size: NA
J: TRBJ2-2
CDR3: CASSPRAGGDTGELFF
DNA: TGTGCCAGCAGTCCTCGGGCAGGGGGCGACACCGGGGAGCTGTTTTTT

D: TRBD2
V: TRBV20-1
size: many
J: TRBJ2-3
CDR3: CSAEGLAFERDTQYF
DNA: TGCAGTGCTGAAGGACTAGCGTTCGAACGAGATACGCAGTATTTT

D: NA
V: TRBV4-3
size: many
J: TRBJ2-1
CDR3: CASSQGAGVYNEQFF
DNA: TGCGCCAGCAGCCAAGGGGCAGGGGTCTACAATGAGCAGTTCTTC